This T cell receptor (beta chain) comes out of a study of post-analysis software for immune sequencing data. The authors incorporated unique molecular identifiers into the TCR beta cDNA libraries. From approximately 0.95 to 9.8 million T cells, about 500,000 cDNA molecules were obtained. In TCRdb, the PCR reads were re-called with MiXCR into one record per CDR3 protein. The sample yields 600,000 to 750,000 distinct CDR3 sequences, around 60% seen once. The CDR3 is 14 amino acids. Trimming took 2 bases from V and 4 from J; bases not matched to a gene: 2. Looked up from germline, CDR1 is SGHRS and CDR2 is YFSETQ. Overall study findings and caveats: Patients showed TRBV5-6, TRBV5-1 and TRBV20-1 among roughly 5 TRBV segments more frequent than in controls. Clustering by F measure revealed strong co-clustering among samples prepared together in one batch.

This clonotype was counted between two and nine times. The antigen is unknown. The TCR originated in a girl aged 2 to 9 with multiple sclerosis. Sequencing was performed on blood. The J gene is TRBJ2-3, the V gene TRBV5-1; 9 bases line up with TRBD2. The CDR3 sequence: CASSFAGGADTQYF. The CDR3 DNA reads as TGCGCCAGCAGCTTCGCGGGAGGGGCAGATACGCAGTATTTT.